This T cell receptor (beta chain) emerged from a study of identifying expanded T cells in peripheral blood. The study, taken as a whole, reports: Differentially abundant clones: around 1.2 between replicates, 16.4 at roughly 15 days, more than 18 at four. Variance in clone template counts between approximately 2-week samples significantly increased with total template count across all healthy donors.

The data were produced by immunoSEQ multiplex PCR, yet TCRdb's version contains in-frame clones alone and is incomplete. Counted here are some 90,000 clones, more than 75% occurring once; the ten biggest clones make up around 5.6%. This CDR3 has 16 amino acids. Per the germline V gene, CDR1 is SGHTA and CDR2 is FQGNSA. Trimming cost V 2 bases and J 3 bases, with 16 bases left between them. To note about this clone: The antigen remains undetermined.

The sequence came from a person aged 18 to 75 in good health. Sequencing was performed on blood. The rearrangement joins TRBV7-2 to TRBJ1-1, with a tentative D call TRBD1 (6 bases). CDR3 bases: TGTGCCAGCAGCTTATATCGCCTGGACAGCTACACTGAAGCTTTCTTT. This gives the protein CASSLYRLDSYTEAFF.